The 17 T cell receptor beta chains listed next were all sequenced from one sample in a study of regulatory T cells in long-lasting Graves disease. Assembly of TCR beta libraries relied on iRepertoire HTBI primers together with Arm-PCR of CDR3 regions. TCRdb analysed the multiplex PCR reads with MiXCR anew, one entry per CDR3 protein. The sample lists some 350,000 distinct CDR3 sequences; around 15% were seen once. The sample's time point: newly diagnosed GD, antithyroid drugs for less than 3 months. After RNA was extracted from PBMCs, the TCR library was made from it. This sample also appeared in a second study, on T cells in Graves' hyperthyroidism and ophthalmopathy.

Specimen: peripheral blood mononuclear cells (PBMCs), collected at new diagnosis, from a patient treated with antithyroid drugs. The receptors originated from a woman aged 18-29 years with Graves disease.

The chain recombines TRBV24-1 with TRBJ2-6; D is ambiguous. The CDR3 has 17 amino acids. Germline V gene data show CDR1 as KGHDR and CDR2 as SFDVKD. The V end was cut by 4 bases, the J end by 0 bases, with 12 bases between. The CDR3 DNA reads as TGTGCCACCAGTGACCGGACGCCGAGCTCTGGGGCCAACGTCCTGACTTTC. Its translation: CATSDRTPSSGANVLTF.

This chain uses TRBV6-1 with TRBJ2-3, with D unclear. The germline V gene encodes CDR1 MNHNS and CDR2 SASEGT. Trimming stripped 2 bases from V and 11 bases from J, with 17 bases between. The CDR3 is made up of 14 amino acids. The CDR3 nucleotides read TGTGCCAGCAGTGAATCCCGGACGGCTGTTGGGCAGTATTTT. Amino acid sequence: CASSESRTAVGQYF.

This clonotype was seen repeatedly, ten times or more. The chain joins TRBV6-2 or TRBV6-3 to TRBJ1-1; D uncertain. CDR3 length: 15 amino acids. Between the trimmed V and J ends, which lost 2 bases and 1 base, there was a span of 11 bases. CDR1 and CDR2 from the germline V gene are MNHEY and SVGEGT. The CDR3 DNA follows: TGTGCCAGCAGTTACCGGAGCACCCCGAACACTGAAGCTTTCTTT. Protein sequence: CASSYRSTPNTEAFF.

In this sample, this clonotype turned up a few times. The CDR3: CSASRAGASYNSPLHF. CDR3 sequence (DNA): TGCAGTGCGAGTAGAGCGGGGGCCTCCTATAATTCACCCCTCCACTTT. This rearrangement joins TRBV20-1 to TRBJ1-6, with D possibly matching TRBD1 (6 bases). The germline CDR1 and CDR2 sequences are DFQATT and SNEGSKA (reference sequence). With 6 bases removed from V and 0 bases from J, the gap between germline ends came to 15 bases. The CDR3 has 16 residues.

This clonotype was counted ten times or more. V and J are TRBV28 and TRBJ1-2; TRBD1 matches at 7 bases. The CDR3 covers 14 residues. J was trimmed by 7 bases and V by 5 bases; bases with no gene match: 10. Looked up from germline, CDR1 is MDHEN and CDR2 is SYDVKM. CDR3 amino acids: CASSTPGGGGGYTF. The CDR3 nucleotides are TGTGCCAGCAGTACCCCTGGAGGGGGCGGTGGCTACACCTTC.

The CDR3 DNA sequence: TGCAGTGCTAGAGGGCGGGGAGGGTTCGCTAAAGCTTTCTTT. Its translation is CSARGRGGFAKAFF. The chain carries TRBV20-1 and TRBJ1-1; the D is unclear. The CDR3 extends over 14 amino acids. Germline loops: CDR1 DFQATT, CDR2 SNEGSKA (reference sequence). V dropped 1 base and J dropped 9 bases, with 18 bases sitting between them.

Of note for this clonotype: This could be a read error, since a much larger clone is one nucleotide away. The rearrangement uses TRBV5-1 and TRBJ2-1; TRBD1 or TRBD2 may be the D gene (6 bases each). CDR1 is SGHRS, CDR2 YFSETQ, per germline. The CDR3 covers 15 residues. CDR3 loop: CASSPSTGAYNGQFF. The DNA for the CDR3 is TGCGCCAGCAGCCCCTCTACGGGGGCCTACAATGGGCAGTTCTTC.

This clonotype appeared many times. The genes are TRBV5-1 and TRBJ2-7, with no clear D. Per the germline V gene, CDR1 is SGHRS and CDR2 is YFSETQ. The length of the CDR3 is 11 residues. The V and J ends lost 4 bases and 7 bases respectively, with 9 bases between them. In DNA, the CDR3 is TGCGCCAGCAGCACCGACGGAGAGCAGTACTTC. Translation: CASSTDGEQYF.

This clonotype occurred a few times. This chain links TRBV7-9 with TRBJ2-1; 9 bases fit TRBD1. V lost 4 bases to trimming and J lost 0 bases; unmatched junction nucleotides: 10. CDR1 SEHNR and CDR2 FQNEAQ come from the germline V gene (reference sequence). The CDR3 is 18 amino acids. In DNA, the CDR3 is TGTGCCAGCAGCTCCGACCGAACAGGGGGCCTCTCCTACAATGAGCAGTTCTTC. This sequence encodes CASSSDRTGGLSYNEQFF.

This chain connects TRBV6-1 to TRBJ2-4; TRBD2 matches at 10 bases. Germline assignment: CDR1 MNHNS and CDR2 SASEGT. V shed 5 bases and J 5 bases; nucleotides not matched to a gene: 9. The CDR3 extends over 16 amino acids. DNA for the CDR3: TGTGCCAGCAGTCCCCCTAGCGGGGGAAGACAAAACATTCAGTACTTC. This gives the protein CASSPPSGGRQNIQYF.

The chain carries TRBV4-1 and TRBJ2-3, with D perhaps matching TRBD1 or TRBD2 (6 bases each). Germline CDR1 MGHRA, CDR2 YSYEKL. The CDR3 runs 16 residues. The V end lost 3 bases, the J end lost 6 bases, and 19 bases lay between the germline ends. In DNA, the CDR3 is TGCGCCAGCAGCCAGGGGGGCCGGGGCCGCAGGGATACGCAGTATTTT. Its protein product is CASSQGGRGRRDTQYF.

V and J are TRBV2 and TRBJ2-2; 13 bases fit TRBD2. Germline CDR1 reads SNHLY; CDR2 reads FYNNEI. CDR3 length equals 15 residues. The V and J ends lost 6 bases and 3 bases, in that order; junction bases with no gene match: 1. The CDR3 DNA sequence: TGTGCCAGCAGGGGACTAGCGGGATACACCGGGGAGCTGTTTTTT. Encoded protein: CASRGLAGYTGELFF.

The rearrangement joins TRBV6-2 or TRBV6-3 to TRBJ1-5; 7 bases are shared with TRBD1. V was clipped by 6 bases and J by 2 bases; unmatched bases: 4. The length of the CDR3 is 14 residues. Germline V gene data show CDR1 as MNHEY and CDR2 as SVGEGT. CDR3: CASRAGTGNQPQHF. In DNA form, the CDR3 reads TGTGCCAGCAGGGCCGGGACAGGCAATCAGCCCCAGCATTTT.

This clonotype appeared many times. V gene TRBV10-3 combines with J gene TRBJ2-3; D gene unclear. V lost 0 bases and J 2 bases, leaving 18 bases between the germline ends. The CDR3 contains 18 residues. Germline V gene lookup returns CDR1 ENHRY and CDR2 SYGVKD. The CDR3 DNA reads as TGTGCCATCAGTGAGTCGGCCGACGGGCTCTGGTCCACAGATACGCAGTATTTT. Translation: CAISESADGLWSTDTQYF.

Regarding this clonotype: Germline is not matched at one junction end, which may reflect a read error. This chain uses TRBV19 with TRBJ1-1, with 10 bases that match TRBD1. Germline V gene data show CDR1 as LNHDA and CDR2 as SQIVND (reference sequence). The CDR3 sequence is 14 residues long. The CDR3 sequence is CASRIGDRGTEASF. As DNA, the CDR3 is TGTGCCAGTAGAATCGGGGACAGGGGTACTGAAGCTTCCTTT.

CDR3 DNA: TGCAGTGCTTATACAGGCTCTGGGGCCAACGTCCTGACTTTC. This translates into CSAYTGSGANVLTF. The chain recombines TRBV20-1 with TRBJ2-6; weak D call: TRBD1 (5 bases). Germline V gene data show CDR1 as DFQATT and CDR2 as SNEGSKA (reference sequence). The V and J ends lost 5 bases and 0 bases respectively, with 8 bases between them. The length of the CDR3 is 14 residues.

This clonotype was observed many times. This chain connects TRBV3-1 to TRBJ1-2, with no clear D. The V gene's germline CDR1 is LGHDT and CDR2 YNNKEL (reference sequence). The CDR3 extends over 13 amino acids. Trimming stripped 0 bases from V and 8 bases from J, with 10 bases between. CDR3 DNA: TGTGCCAGCAGCCAAGATTTGGGGAGCGGCTACACCTTC. This encodes CASSQDLGSGYTF.